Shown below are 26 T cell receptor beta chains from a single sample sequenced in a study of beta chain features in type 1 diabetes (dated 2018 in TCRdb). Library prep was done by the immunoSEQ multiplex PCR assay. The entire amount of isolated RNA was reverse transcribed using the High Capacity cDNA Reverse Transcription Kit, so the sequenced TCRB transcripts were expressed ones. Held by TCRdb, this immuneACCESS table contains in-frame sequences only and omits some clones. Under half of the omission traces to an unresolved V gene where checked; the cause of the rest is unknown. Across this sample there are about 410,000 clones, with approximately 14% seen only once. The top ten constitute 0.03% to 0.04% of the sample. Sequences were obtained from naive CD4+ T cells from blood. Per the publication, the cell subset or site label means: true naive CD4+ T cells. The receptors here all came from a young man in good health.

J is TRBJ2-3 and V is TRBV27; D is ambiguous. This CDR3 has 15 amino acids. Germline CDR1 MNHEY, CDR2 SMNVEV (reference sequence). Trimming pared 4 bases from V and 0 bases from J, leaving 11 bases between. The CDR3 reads CASSSLPASTDTQYF. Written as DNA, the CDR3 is TGTGCCAGCAGTTCTCTTCCCGCTAGCACAGATACGCAGTATTTT.

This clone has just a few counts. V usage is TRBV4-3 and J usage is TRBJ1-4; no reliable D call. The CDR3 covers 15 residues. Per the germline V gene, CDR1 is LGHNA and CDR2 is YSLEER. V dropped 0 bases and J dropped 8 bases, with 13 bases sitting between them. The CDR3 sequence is CASSQDLDYKEKLFF. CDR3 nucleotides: TGCGCCAGCAGCCAAGATCTCGATTACAAAGAAAAACTGTTTTTT.

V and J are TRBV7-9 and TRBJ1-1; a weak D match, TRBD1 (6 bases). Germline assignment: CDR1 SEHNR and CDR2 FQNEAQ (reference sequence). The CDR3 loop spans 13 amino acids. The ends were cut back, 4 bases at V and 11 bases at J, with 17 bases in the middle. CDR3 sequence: CASSSWDTVQAFF. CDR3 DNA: TGTGCCAGCAGCTCCTGGGACACGGTACAGGCTTTCTTT.

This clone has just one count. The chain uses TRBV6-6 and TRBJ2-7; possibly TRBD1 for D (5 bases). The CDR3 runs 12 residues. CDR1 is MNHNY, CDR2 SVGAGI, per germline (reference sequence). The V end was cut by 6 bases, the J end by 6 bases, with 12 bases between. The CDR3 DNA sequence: TGTGCCAGCAGGCATACAGGTCTCGAGCAGTACTTC. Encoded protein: CASRHTGLEQYF.

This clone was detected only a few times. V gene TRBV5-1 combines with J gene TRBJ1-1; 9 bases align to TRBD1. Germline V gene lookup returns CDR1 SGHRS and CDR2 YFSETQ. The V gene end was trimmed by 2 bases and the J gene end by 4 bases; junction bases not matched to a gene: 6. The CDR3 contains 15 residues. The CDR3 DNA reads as TGCGCCAGCAGCTTAAAGGGACAGGGAGGCACTGAAGCTTTCTTT. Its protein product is CASSLKGQGGTEAFF. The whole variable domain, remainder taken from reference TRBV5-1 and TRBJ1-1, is KAGVTQTPRYLIKTRGQQVTLSCSPISGHRSVSWYQQTPGQGLQFLFEYFSETQRNKGNFPGRFSGRQFSNSRSEMNVSTLELGDSALYLCASSLKGQGGTEAFFGQGTRLTVV.

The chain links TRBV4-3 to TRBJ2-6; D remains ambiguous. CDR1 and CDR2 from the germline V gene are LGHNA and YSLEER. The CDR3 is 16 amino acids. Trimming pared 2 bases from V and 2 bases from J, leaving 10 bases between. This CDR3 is CASSQLSGTGANVLTF. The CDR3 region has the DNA TGCGCCAGCAGCCAATTATCAGGAACTGGGGCCAACGTCCTGACTTTC.

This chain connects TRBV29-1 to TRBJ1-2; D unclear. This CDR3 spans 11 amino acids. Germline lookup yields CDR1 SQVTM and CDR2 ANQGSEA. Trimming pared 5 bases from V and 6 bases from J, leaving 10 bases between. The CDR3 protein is CSVRRPDGYTF. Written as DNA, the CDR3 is TGCAGCGTTCGGCGACCAGATGGCTACACCTTC.

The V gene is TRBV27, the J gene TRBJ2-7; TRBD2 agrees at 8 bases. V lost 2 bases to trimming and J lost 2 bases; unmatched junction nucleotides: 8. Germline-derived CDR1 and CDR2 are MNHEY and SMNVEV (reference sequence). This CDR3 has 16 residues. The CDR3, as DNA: TGTGCCAGCAGTTTACCGGGACTAGAGATTCCCTACGAGCAGTACGTC. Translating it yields CASSLPGLEIPYEQYV.

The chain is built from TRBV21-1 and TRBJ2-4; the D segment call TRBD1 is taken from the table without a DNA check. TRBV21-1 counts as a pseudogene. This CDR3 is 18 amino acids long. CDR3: CASSTTPGDRGIKNIQYF. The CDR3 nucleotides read TGTGCCAGCAGCACCACCCCGGGGGACAGGGGGATCAAAAACATTCAGTACTTC.

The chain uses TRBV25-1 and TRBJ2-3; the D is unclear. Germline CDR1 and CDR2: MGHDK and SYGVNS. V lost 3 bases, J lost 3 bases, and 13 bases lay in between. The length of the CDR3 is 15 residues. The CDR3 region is CASSDLGLSTDTQYF. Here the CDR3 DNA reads TGTGCCAGCAGTGATCTAGGCCTTTCAACAGATACGCAGTATTTT.

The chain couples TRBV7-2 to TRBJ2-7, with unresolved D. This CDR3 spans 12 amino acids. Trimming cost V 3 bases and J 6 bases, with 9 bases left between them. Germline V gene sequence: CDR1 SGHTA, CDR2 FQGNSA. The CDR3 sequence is CASSFPLGEQYF. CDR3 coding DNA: TGTGCCAGCAGCTTCCCCCTCGGCGAGCAGTACTTC.

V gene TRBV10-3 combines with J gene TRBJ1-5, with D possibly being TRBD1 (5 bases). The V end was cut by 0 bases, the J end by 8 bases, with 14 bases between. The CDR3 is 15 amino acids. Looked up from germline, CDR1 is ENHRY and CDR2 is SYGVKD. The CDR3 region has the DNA TGTGCCATCAGTGAGTCGCGGCAGGGTAAGGAGCCCCAGCATTTT. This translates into CAISESRQGKEPQHF.

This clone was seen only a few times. Here the CDR3 DNA reads TGTGCCAGCAGCTGGACTAGCGGGATGTCGGAGACCCAGTACTTC. This translates into CASSWTSGMSETQYF. The rearrangement uses TRBV7-2 and TRBJ2-5, with 12 bases that match TRBD2. CDR3 size: 15 residues. From germline, CDR1 is SGHTA and CDR2 FQGNSA. After removal of 4 bases from V and 5 bases from J, the junction contained 5 bases not matched to a gene.

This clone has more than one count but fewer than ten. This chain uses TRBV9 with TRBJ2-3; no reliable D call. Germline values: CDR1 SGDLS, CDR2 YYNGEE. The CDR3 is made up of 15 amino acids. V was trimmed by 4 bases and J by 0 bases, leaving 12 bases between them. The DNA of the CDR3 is TGTGCCAGCAGCCCCCCGGGCACTAGCACAGATACGCAGTATTTT. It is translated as CASSPPGTSTDTQYF.

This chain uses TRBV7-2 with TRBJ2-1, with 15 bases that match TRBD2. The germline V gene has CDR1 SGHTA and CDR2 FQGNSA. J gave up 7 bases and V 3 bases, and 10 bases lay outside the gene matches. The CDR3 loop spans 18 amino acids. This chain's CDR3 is CASSFPGLAGGPGNEQFF. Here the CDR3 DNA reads TGTGCCAGCAGCTTCCCCGGACTAGCGGGGGGGCCCGGAAATGAGCAGTTCTTC. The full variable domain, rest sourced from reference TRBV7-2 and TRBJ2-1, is GAGVSQSPSNKVTEKGKDVELRCDPISGHTALYWYRQSLGQGLEFLIYFQGNSAPDKSGLPSDRFSAERTGGSVSTLTIQRTQQEDSAVYLCASSFPGLAGGPGNEQFFGPGTRLTVL.

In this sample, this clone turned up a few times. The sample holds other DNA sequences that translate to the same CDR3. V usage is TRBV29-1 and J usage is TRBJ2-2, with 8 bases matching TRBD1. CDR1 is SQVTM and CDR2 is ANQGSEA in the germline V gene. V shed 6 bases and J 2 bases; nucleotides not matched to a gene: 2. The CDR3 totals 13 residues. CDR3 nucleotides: TGCAGCGTCGACAGGGGTAACACCGGGGAGCTGTTTTTT. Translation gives CSVDRGNTGELFF.

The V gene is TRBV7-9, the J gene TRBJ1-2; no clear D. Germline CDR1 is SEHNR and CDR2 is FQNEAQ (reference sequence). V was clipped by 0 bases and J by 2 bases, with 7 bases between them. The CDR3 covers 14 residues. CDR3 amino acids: CASSLAGRNYGYTF. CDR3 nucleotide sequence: TGTGCCAGCAGCTTAGCAGGACGGAACTATGGCTACACCTTC.

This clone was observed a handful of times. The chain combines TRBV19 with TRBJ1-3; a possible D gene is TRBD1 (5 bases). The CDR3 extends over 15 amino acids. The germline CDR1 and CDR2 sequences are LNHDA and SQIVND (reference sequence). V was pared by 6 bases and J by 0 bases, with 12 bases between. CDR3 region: CASSMGRSSGNTIYF. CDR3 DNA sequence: TGTGCCAGTAGCATGGGACGTTCCTCTGGAAACACCATATATTTT.

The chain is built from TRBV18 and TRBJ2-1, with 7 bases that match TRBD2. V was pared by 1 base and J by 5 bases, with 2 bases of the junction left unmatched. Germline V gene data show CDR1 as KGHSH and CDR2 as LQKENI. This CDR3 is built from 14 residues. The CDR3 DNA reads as TGTGCCAGCTCACCACTCGCGGGAGACAATGAGCAGTTCTTC. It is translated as CASSPLAGDNEQFF.

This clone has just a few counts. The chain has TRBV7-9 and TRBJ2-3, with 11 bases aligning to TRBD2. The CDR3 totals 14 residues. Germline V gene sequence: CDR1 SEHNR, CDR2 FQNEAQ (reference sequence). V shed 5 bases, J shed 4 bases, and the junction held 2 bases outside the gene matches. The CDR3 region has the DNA TGTGCCAGCAGCGCTAGCGGGAGGCCAGATACGCAGTATTTT. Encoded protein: CASSASGRPDTQYF.

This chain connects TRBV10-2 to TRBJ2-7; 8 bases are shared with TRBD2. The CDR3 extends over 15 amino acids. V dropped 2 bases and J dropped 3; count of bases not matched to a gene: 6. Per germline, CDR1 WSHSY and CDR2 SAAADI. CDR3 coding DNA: TGCGCCAGCAGTGAGAGTCTAGCGGGCGTCTACGAGCAGTACTTC. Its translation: CASSESLAGVYEQYF.

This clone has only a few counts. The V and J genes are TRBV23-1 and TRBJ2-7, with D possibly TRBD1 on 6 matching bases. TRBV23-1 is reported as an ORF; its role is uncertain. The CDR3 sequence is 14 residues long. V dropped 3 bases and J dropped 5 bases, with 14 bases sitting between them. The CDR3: CASSHPGARNEQYV. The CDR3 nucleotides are TGCGCCAGCAGTCACCCAGGGGCAAGGAACGAGCAGTACGTC.

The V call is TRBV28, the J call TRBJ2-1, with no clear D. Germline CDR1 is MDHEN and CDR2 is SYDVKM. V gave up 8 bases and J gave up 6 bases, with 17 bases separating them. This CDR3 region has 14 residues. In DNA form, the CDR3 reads TGTGCCAGCCGTGCGGCCCCGATAACCAATGAGCAGTTCTTC. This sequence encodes CASRAAPITNEQFF.

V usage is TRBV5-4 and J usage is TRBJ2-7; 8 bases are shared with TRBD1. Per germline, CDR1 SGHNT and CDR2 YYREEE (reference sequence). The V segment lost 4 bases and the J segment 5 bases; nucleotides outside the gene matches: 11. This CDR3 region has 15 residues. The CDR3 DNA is TGTGCCAGCAGCAGCCTCCGGACAGGGTGGAACGAGCAGTACTTC. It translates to CASSSLRTGWNEQYF.

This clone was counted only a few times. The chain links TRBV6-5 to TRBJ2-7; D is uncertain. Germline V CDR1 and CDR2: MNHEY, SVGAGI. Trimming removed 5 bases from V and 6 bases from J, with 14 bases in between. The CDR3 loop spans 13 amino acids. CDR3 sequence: CASSPLNPSEQYF. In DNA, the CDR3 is TGTGCCAGCAGTCCCCTTAATCCCTCCGAGCAGTACTTC.

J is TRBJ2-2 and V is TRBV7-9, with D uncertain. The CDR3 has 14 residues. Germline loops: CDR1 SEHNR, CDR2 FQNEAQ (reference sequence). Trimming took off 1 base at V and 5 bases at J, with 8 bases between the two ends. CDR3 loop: CASSLGSITGELFF. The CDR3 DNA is TGTGCCAGCAGCTTAGGTAGCATTACCGGGGAGCTGTTTTTT.